These T cell receptor beta chains were read from a single sample in a study of CD8 T cells in Susac syndrome. TCRdb passed the immunoSEQ multiplex PCR reads through MiXCR, listing each CDR3 protein once. Among 150,000 to 200,000 distinct CDR3 sequences listed, roughly 92% were seen once. Sequenced input: CD4+ T cells from PBMCs. These receptors all stem from a human donor with multiple sclerosis. The CDR3 runs from the conserved cysteine through the conserved F or W. The order of the fields is J gene, V gene, D gene, clone size, CDR3 protein, CDR3 DNA. A D gene is named only where the DNA matches it firmly. Clone size is shown for a subset of rows, as once, few, many or a class of expanded clone.

J gene: TRBJ2-3; V gene: TRBV24-1; D gene: TRBD1; clone size: -; CDR3 protein: CATSDRTGEGTDTQYF; CDR3 DNA: TGTGCCACCAGTGACCGGACAGGGGAGGGCACAGATACGCAGTATTTT
J gene: TRBJ2-1; V gene: TRBV4-3; D gene: TRBD2; clone size: -; CDR3 protein: CASSLGRGEANEQFF; CDR3 DNA: TGCGCCAGCAGCCTGGGACGGGGGGAGGCCAATGAGCAGTTCTTC
J gene: TRBJ2-1; V gene: TRBV5-6; D gene: TRBD1; clone size: -; CDR3 protein: CASRGQGGNEQFF; CDR3 DNA: TGTGCCAGCAGGGGACAGGGAGGGAATGAGCAGTTCTTC
J gene: TRBJ1-5; V gene: TRBV20-1; D gene: -; clone size: -; CDR3 protein: CSASGTSNQPQHF; CDR3 DNA: TGCAGTGCCAGTGGGACCAGCAATCAGCCCCAGCATTTT
J gene: TRBJ1-4; V gene: TRBV30; D gene: TRBD1; clone size: once; CDR3 protein: CAWNRGVFEKLFF; CDR3 DNA: TGTGCCTGGAACAGGGGGGTTTTTGAAAAACTGTTTTTT
J gene: TRBJ1-1; V gene: TRBV3-1; D gene: TRBD1; clone size: -; CDR3 protein: CASSRQGGGEAFF; CDR3 DNA: TGTGCCAGCAGCCGACAGGGAGGGGGTGAAGCTTTCTTT
J gene: TRBJ2-2; V gene: TRBV2; D gene: -; clone size: -; CDR3 protein: CASSESLNTGELFF; CDR3 DNA: TGTGCCAGCAGTGAGTCGTTGAACACCGGGGAGCTGTTTTTT
J gene: TRBJ2-1; V gene: TRBV3-1; D gene: -; clone size: -; CDR3 protein: CASSQGNTANEQFF; CDR3 DNA: TGTGCCAGCAGCCAAGGTAACACGGCGAATGAGCAGTTCTTC
J gene: TRBJ2-1; V gene: TRBV18; D gene: TRBD2; clone size: -; CDR3 protein: CASSPRGRNEQFF; CDR3 DNA: TGTGCCAGCTCCCCGCGGGGGAGAAATGAGCAGTTCTTC
J gene: TRBJ2-7; V gene: TRBV5-6; D gene: TRBD2; clone size: -; CDR3 protein: CASSYDQLAGGSYEQYF; CDR3 DNA: TGTGCCAGCAGCTACGACCAACTAGCGGGGGGCTCCTACGAGCAGTACTTC
J gene: TRBJ1-2; V gene: TRBV2; D gene: TRBD1; clone size: -; CDR3 protein: CASSEAGQGALSGYTF; CDR3 DNA: TGTGCCAGCAGTGAAGCTGGGCAGGGGGCGCTGAGCGGCTACACCTTC
J gene: TRBJ2-4; V gene: TRBV10-3; D gene: TRBD1; clone size: -; CDR3 protein: CAIGGGQGGTKNIQYF; CDR3 DNA: TGTGCCATCGGCGGGGGACAGGGTGGTACCAAAAACATTCAGTACTTC
J gene: TRBJ1-6; V gene: TRBV5-1; D gene: -; clone size: -; CDR3 protein: CASSLGAADNSPLHF; CDR3 DNA: TGCGCCAGCAGCTTGGGGGCAGCAGATAATTCACCCCTCCACTTT
J gene: TRBJ2-7; V gene: TRBV12-5; D gene: -; clone size: few; CDR3 protein: CASGLVGYEQYF; CDR3 DNA: TGTGCTAGTGGTTTGGTTGGTTACGAGCAGTACTTC
J gene: TRBJ1-2; V gene: TRBV5-4; D gene: -; clone size: -; CDR3 protein: CASSPRQPSGNYGYTF; CDR3 DNA: TGTGCCAGCAGCCCGCGCCAGCCCTCAGGGAACTATGGCTACACCTTC
J gene: TRBJ2-1; V gene: TRBV12-3/TRBV12-4; D gene: TRBD1; clone size: once; CDR3 protein: CASSLSWTGSANEQFF; CDR3 DNA: TGTGCCAGCAGTTTATCGTGGACAGGTTCGGCCAATGAGCAGTTCTTC
J gene: TRBJ1-2; V gene: TRBV30; D gene: TRBD1; clone size: -; CDR3 protein: CAWRRGGADGYTF; CDR3 DNA: TGTGCCTGGAGGCGAGGGGGCGCGGATGGCTACACCTTC
J gene: TRBJ2-1; V gene: TRBV24-1; D gene: TRBD2; clone size: -; CDR3 protein: CATSDPRGSGKEEFF; CDR3 DNA: TGTGCCACCAGTGACCCACGGGGGAGCGGGAAAGAGGAGTTCTTC
J gene: TRBJ1-5; V gene: TRBV30; D gene: -; clone size: -; CDR3 protein: CAWSETGNQPQHF; CDR3 DNA: TGTGCCTGGAGTGAAACTGGGAATCAGCCCCAGCATTTT
J gene: TRBJ1-2; V gene: TRBV30; D gene: -; clone size: -; CDR3 protein: CAWSASPGGGYTF; CDR3 DNA: TGTGCCTGGAGTGCCTCCCCCGGGGGGGGCTACACCTTC
J gene: TRBJ2-7; V gene: TRBV27; D gene: -; clone size: -; CDR3 protein: CASSLSNRRALPPYEQYF; CDR3 DNA: TGTGCCAGCAGTTTATCGAATCGAAGGGCATTACCACCCTACGAGCAGTACTTC
J gene: TRBJ2-3; V gene: TRBV30; D gene: -; clone size: once; CDR3 protein: CAWRWRSTDTQYF; CDR3 DNA: TGTGCCTGGAGGTGGCGGAGCACAGATACGCAGTATTTT
J gene: TRBJ1-5; V gene: TRBV30; D gene: -; clone size: -; CDR3 protein: CAWGARANQPQHF; CDR3 DNA: TGTGCCTGGGGGGCCAGGGCTAATCAGCCCCAGCATTTT
J gene: TRBJ1-2; V gene: TRBV18; D gene: -; clone size: -; CDR3 protein: CASSPPSRAHYGYTF; CDR3 DNA: TGTGCCAGCTCACCACCAAGTCGGGCTCACTATGGCTACACCTTC
J gene: TRBJ2-1; V gene: TRBV5-1; D gene: TRBD2; clone size: -; CDR3 protein: CASSWGGDEQFF; CDR3 DNA: TGCGCCAGCAGCTGGGGGGGGGATGAGCAGTTCTTC
J gene: TRBJ2-7; V gene: TRBV15; D gene: TRBD2; clone size: -; CDR3 protein: CATSRLAGASYEQYF; CDR3 DNA: TGTGCCACCAGCAGATTAGCGGGAGCATCCTACGAGCAGTACTTC
J gene: TRBJ2-2; V gene: TRBV5-1; D gene: -; clone size: -; CDR3 protein: CASSPIGRGRNGELFF; CDR3 DNA: TGCGCCAGCAGCCCCATCGGGCGGGGAAGGAACGGGGAGCTGTTTTTT
J gene: TRBJ1-5; V gene: TRBV5-1; D gene: -; clone size: -; CDR3 protein: CASSLEGPNQPQHF; CDR3 DNA: TGCGCCAGCAGCTTAGAGGGTCCCAATCAGCCCCAGCATTTT
J gene: TRBJ2-7; V gene: TRBV12-3/TRBV12-4; D gene: -; clone size: -; CDR3 protein: CASSRGRGSYEQYF; CDR3 DNA: TGTGCCAGCAGTCGGGGCAGGGGATCCTACGAGCAGTACTTC
J gene: TRBJ2-1; V gene: TRBV20-1; D gene: -; clone size: -; CDR3 protein: CSAKGRAGTPLGYEQFF; CDR3 DNA: TGCAGTGCCAAGGGGCGAGCTGGGACACCGCTCGGATATGAGCAGTTCTTC
J gene: TRBJ2-2; V gene: TRBV5-1; D gene: -; clone size: -; CDR3 protein: CASSSEGGLRTTGELFF; CDR3 DNA: TGCGCCAGCAGCTCTGAGGGGGGACTAAGGACCACCGGGGAGCTGTTTTTT
J gene: TRBJ2-4; V gene: TRBV10-3; D gene: -; clone size: -; CDR3 protein: CAIRGGAKNIQYF; CDR3 DNA: TGTGCCATCAGGGGTGGGGCCAAAAACATTCAGTACTTC
J gene: TRBJ1-5; V gene: TRBV27; D gene: -; clone size: once; CDR3 protein: CASSATPFPQPQHF; CDR3 DNA: TGTGCCAGCAGTGCTACTCCATTCCCTCAGCCCCAGCATTTT
J gene: TRBJ1-6; V gene: TRBV5-1; D gene: -; clone size: -; CDR3 protein: CASSLGQTNSPLHF; CDR3 DNA: TGCGCCAGCAGCCTGGGACAAACTAATTCACCCCTCCACTTT
J gene: TRBJ2-3; V gene: TRBV5-1; D gene: TRBD1; clone size: -; CDR3 protein: CASSTRTGITDTQYF; CDR3 DNA: TGCGCCAGCAGCACAAGGACAGGGATCACAGATACGCAGTATTTT
J gene: TRBJ1-1; V gene: TRBV29-1; D gene: -; clone size: -; CDR3 protein: CSVERASGSTEAFF; CDR3 DNA: TGCAGCGTTGAGAGGGCGTCAGGCTCCACTGAAGCTTTCTTT
J gene: TRBJ2-3; V gene: TRBV27; D gene: -; clone size: -; CDR3 protein: CASRNLGPDTQYF; CDR3 DNA: TGTGCCAGCCGTAATTTAGGCCCAGATACGCAGTATTTT